This T cell receptor beta chain was recovered during a study of blood T cell repertoires in COVID-19. As for the study in general: COVID-19 samples from acute and convalescent phases originated in the United States, Italy and Spain.

Sequencing was performed with immunoSEQ multiplex PCR; in TCRdb, only in-frame clones are kept and a portion is missing. The table shows 200,000 to 250,000 clones, with roughly 90% occurring only once. V lost 7 bases to trimming and J lost 5 bases; unmatched junction nucleotides: 10. The CDR3 sequence is 13 residues long. Per germline, CDR1 SQVTM and CDR2 ANQGSEA. The rearrangement links TRBV29-1 to TRBJ2-5, with 7 bases aligning to TRBD2. This sequence originates from a man in his 60s who had recovered from COVID-19. The sequencing input was peripheral blood. The CDR3 protein is CSASTGGWETQYF. DNA of the CDR3: TGCAGCGCTTCGACGGGGGGATGGGAGACCCAGTACTTC.